The sequence of this T cell receptor (beta chain) was determined in a study of blood T cell repertoires in COVID-19. Study overall: The samples span acute and convalescent COVID-19 from the United States, Italy and Spain. Sources were T cells, B-cell-depleted T cells, or PBMCs; the material itself was cDNA or gDNA.

How the authors handled the data: The assay estimated nucleated cells by amplifying reference gene primers. Sequenced by immunoSEQ multiplex PCR; TCRdb stores in-frame clones only, minus some. Clone size and the V and J calls come from that table; the DNA yielded D and trimming. The sample lists 200,000 to 250,000 clones; 88% were seen once. This clone was seen a handful of times. The sequence came from a man younger than 30 with active or convalescent COVID-19. The specimen was peripheral blood.

The CDR3 here is CASANPSGDQETQYF. The CDR3 nucleotides are TGTGCCAGCGCTAATCCTAGCGGGGATCAAGAGACCCAGTACTTC. This chain uses TRBV6-5 with TRBJ2-5; 9 nucleotides line up with TRBD2. The CDR3 length is 15 residues. V gave up 8 bases and J gave up 2 bases; unmatched junction bases: 9. CDR1 and CDR2 (germline): MNHEY, SVGAGI.